The 25 T cell receptor beta chains given below trace back to one sample, sequenced in a study of blood T cell repertoires in COVID-19. Clones were sequenced by immunoSEQ multiplex PCR, and TCRdb holds only the in-frame ones, with some missing. There are more than 45,000 clones in the sample; 70% to 90% occur only once, and approximately 1.3% lies in the top ten. The sequencing input was peripheral blood. These receptors were collected from a man aged 55 to 70 with acute or convalescent COVID-19.

The CDR3 protein is CASSQDQGFSNEKLFF. CDR3 nucleotide sequence: TGCGCCAGCAGCCAAGATCAGGGCTTTTCTAATGAAAAACTGTTTTTT. The V gene is TRBV4-3, the J gene TRBJ1-4; D possibly corresponds to TRBD1 (5 bases). V lost 0 bases and J lost 3, with 11 bases in between. Germline lookup yields CDR1 LGHNA and CDR2 YSLEER. This CDR3 is built from 16 residues.

The count of this clone is one. The chain's CDR3 is CASSSDRGPTEAFF. CDR3 DNA: TGTGCCAGCAGTTCCGACAGGGGGCCCACTGAAGCTTTCTTT. This chain connects TRBV6-5 to TRBJ1-1; TRBD1 agrees at 10 bases. Trimming cost V 4 bases and J 4 bases; bases outside gene matches: 3. Germline V gene sequence: CDR1 MNHEY, CDR2 SVGAGI. There are 14 residues in the CDR3.

The genes are TRBV28 and TRBJ1-1, with D unresolved. CDR1 and CDR2 (germline): MDHEN, SYDVKM. Trimming shortened V by 3 bases and J by 4 bases, and 12 bases separated the two germline ends. The CDR3 has 14 amino acids. The CDR3 bases are TGTGCCAGCAGTTTCGTCCGGGAGGGCACTGAAGCTTTCTTT. Translation: CASSFVREGTEAFF.

The rearrangement uses TRBV24-1 and TRBJ2-3, with 11 positions matching TRBD1. Germline assignment: CDR1 KGHDR and CDR2 SFDVKD. The CDR3 is 17 residues long. V lost 2 bases, J lost 1 base, and 4 bases stayed unmatched. CDR3 protein: CATSDSLGQGGTDTQYF. CDR3 in DNA: TGTGCCACCAGTGATTCTCTGGGACAGGGGGGCACAGATACGCAGTATTTT.

J is TRBJ2-5 and V is TRBV25-1; TRBD2 might be the D (6 bases). Germline loops: CDR1 MGHDK, CDR2 SYGVNS. The CDR3 has 17 amino acids. V lost 7 bases and J 3 bases, leaving 24 bases between the germline ends. CDR3 nucleotides: TGTGCCAGCATCCCAGGTCCGGGAGAGATTGACGAAGAGACCCAGTACTTC. Translating it yields CASIPGPGEIDEETQYF.

This chain connects TRBV2 to TRBJ2-1; 10 nucleotides match TRBD2. The trim removed 6 bases at V and 9 bases at J, leaving 11 bases unmatched. Germline CDR1 reads SNHLY; CDR2 reads FYNNEI. This CDR3 contains 15 residues. The CDR3 region has the DNA TGTGCCAGCAGGGAGCGGGAGGGCCCAAATCGTGAGCAGTTCTTC. This encodes CASREREGPNREQFF.

This sequence joins TRBV7-3 and TRBJ2-5, with 7 bases fitting TRBD1. The CDR3 totals 15 residues. V dropped 4 bases and J dropped 4; count of bases not matched to a gene: 9. The V gene's germline CDR1 is SGHTA and CDR2 FQGTGA. The CDR3 DNA follows: TGTGCCAGCAGCTCACTTCGGACAGGAGGAGAGACCCAGTACTTC. As protein: CASSSLRTGGETQYF.

This chain connects TRBV30 to TRBJ1-2, with 7 bases aligning to TRBD1. The germline CDR1 and CDR2 sequences are GTSNPN and SVGIG (reference sequence). The ends lost 4 bases at V and 2 bases at J; junction bases unmatched: 13. This CDR3 is built from 16 residues. CDR3 coding DNA: TGTGCCTGGACATGGACAGGCCCGGACTACAACTATGGCTACACCTTC. Translated: CAWTWTGPDYNYGYTF.

CDR3 amino acids: CASSYDRDYGYTF. The CDR3 bases are TGTGCCAGCAGTTACGACAGGGACTATGGCTACACCTTC. The chain combines TRBV6-2 or TRBV6-3 with TRBJ1-2, with 7 bases fitting TRBD1. With 2 bases clipped from V and 3 bases from J, the junction kept 0 bases outside the gene matches. Germline-derived CDR1 and CDR2 are MNHEY and SVGEGT. This CDR3 is 13 amino acids long.

The chain has TRBV9 and TRBJ2-3, with a weak D call TRBD2 (5 bases). With 0 bases removed from V and 0 bases from J, the gap between germline ends came to 11 bases. Germline assignment: CDR1 SGDLS and CDR2 YYNGEE. This CDR3 has 16 residues. The chain's CDR3 is CASSVEGGPSTDTQYF. CDR3 nucleotide sequence: TGTGCCAGCAGCGTAGAGGGCGGGCCTAGCACAGATACGCAGTATTTT.

The gene calls are TRBV14 and TRBJ2-5, with D perhaps matching TRBD1 (6 bases). Germline V gene data show CDR1 as SGHDN and CDR2 as FVKESK. Trimming pared 1 base from V and 4 bases from J, leaving 13 bases between. CDR3 length: 15 residues. The CDR3 DNA reads as TGTGCCAGCAGCCAAGGTCAGGGGATTGGAGAGACCCAGTACTTC. Protein: CASSQGQGIGETQYF.

This chain connects TRBV4-3 to TRBJ1-5; unclear D gene. Germline values: CDR1 LGHNA, CDR2 YSLEER. V lost 0 bases and J lost 3, with 9 bases in between. This CDR3 comprises 15 residues. The CDR3 is CASSQEYRSNQPQHF. The CDR3 DNA sequence: TGCGCCAGCAGCCAAGAATACAGATCCAATCAGCCCCAGCATTTT.

The CDR3 DNA is TGTGCCAGCAGCCCCACAGGGCAGAGCAATCAGCCCCAGCATTTT. Amino acids: CASSPTGQSNQPQHF. This sequence joins TRBV7-6 and TRBJ1-5; D possibly corresponds to TRBD1 (6 bases). The CDR3 is 15 residues long. With 5 bases removed from V and 1 base from J, the gap between germline ends came to 12 bases. CDR1 is SGHVS and CDR2 is FNYEAQ in the germline V gene.

This chain links TRBV28 with TRBJ2-7; TRBD1 agrees at 7 bases. The junction had 12 bases not matched to a gene; V was cut back by 5 bases and J by 5 bases. Germline V lookup: CDR1 MDHEN, CDR2 SYDVKM. The CDR3 loop spans 15 amino acids. CDR3 nucleotides: TGTGCCAGCAGTAAGCTAGGGACAGATTTCCACGAGCAGTACTTC. This codes for CASSKLGTDFHEQYF.

The V call is TRBV6-1, the J call TRBJ2-7, with D unclear. This CDR3 is 15 amino acids long. V was trimmed by 1 base and J by 0 bases, leaving 10 bases between them. Germline V gives CDR1 MNHNS, CDR2 SASEGT. The CDR3 DNA is TGTGCCAGCAGTGAAGGCAGATCTCTCTCCTACGAGCAGTACTTC. It translates to CASSEGRSLSYEQYF.

The V call is TRBV23-1, the J call TRBJ2-1; 9 bases are a match to TRBD1. TRBV23-1 is labeled an ORF, and its function is uncertain. This CDR3 is built from 16 residues. V was clipped by 3 bases and J by 9 bases; unmatched bases: 12. The CDR3 sequence is CASSHSDWDRVCEQFF. In DNA, the CDR3 is TGCGCCAGCAGTCATTCTGATTGGGACAGGGTGTGTGAGCAGTTCTTC.

The chain combines TRBV19 with TRBJ2-1, with TRBD1 identical over 9 bases. V was pared by 2 bases and J by 8 bases, with 4 bases of the junction left unmatched. CDR3 length: 14 amino acids. Germline V lookup: CDR1 LNHDA, CDR2 SQIVND (reference sequence). The CDR3 reads CASSIRRDRDEQFF. CDR3 bases: TGTGCCAGTAGTATACGTCGGGACAGGGATGAGCAGTTCTTC.

This clone came up a few times. CDR3 amino acids: CASSEAGRYGYTF. For the CDR3, the DNA is TGTGCCAGCAGTGAGGCCGGTCGATATGGCTACACCTTC. This chain uses TRBV28 with TRBJ1-2; D gene ambiguous. Trimming removed 5 bases at V and 5 bases at J, with 12 bases between. The CDR3 consists of 13 residues. The germline V gene encodes CDR1 MDHEN and CDR2 SYDVKM.

The chain has TRBV25-1 and TRBJ1-4; tentatively, D is TRBD1 (5 bases). V was pared by 8 bases and J by 2 bases, with 24 bases between. From germline, CDR1 is MGHDK and CDR2 SYGVNS. This CDR3 has 18 amino acids. The DNA for the CDR3 is TGTGCCAGCTTGTCAAGGGGTCCTCTAAAGGGGACTAATGAAAAACTGTTTTTT. It translates to CASLSRGPLKGTNEKLFF.

This chain uses TRBV9 with TRBJ2-1; possibly TRBD2 for D (6 bases). CDR1 and CDR2 (germline): SGDLS, YYNGEE. CDR3 size: 15 residues. The V end was cut by 4 bases, the J end by 5 bases, with 16 bases between. CDR3 in DNA: TGTGCCAGCAGCCCTCGGGGTAGCGGAGACAATGAGCAGTTCTTC. Encoded protein: CASSPRGSGDNEQFF.

This clone was counted once. The rearrangement links TRBV11-2 to TRBJ1-1; a weak D match, TRBD1 (5 bases). Germline CDR1 reads SGHAT; CDR2 reads FQNNGV. The germline V and J ends were trimmed by 1 base and 4 bases, with 10 bases remaining between them. The CDR3 consists of 14 residues. Written as DNA, the CDR3 is TGTGCCAGCAGCTTAGCAAGGGGTGGCACTGAAGCTTTCTTT. It translates to CASSLARGGTEAFF.

This chain links TRBV19 with TRBJ2-7; 13 bases fit TRBD2. This CDR3 has 15 residues. V shed 4 bases and J 2 bases; nucleotides not matched to a gene: 2. The germline CDR1 and CDR2 sequences are LNHDA and SQIVND (reference sequence). The CDR3 coding sequence is TGTGCCAGTAGTAGGACTAGCGGGAGCCCCTACGAGCAGTACTTC. As protein: CASSRTSGSPYEQYF. The full variable domain, with the rest looked up from reference TRBV19 and TRBJ2-7, is DGGITQSPKYLFRKEGQNVTLSCEQNLNHDAMYWYRQDPGQGLRLIYYSQIVNDFQKGDIAEGYSVSREKKESFPLTVTSAQKNPTAFYLCASSRTSGSPYEQYFGPGTRLTVT.

The genes are TRBV7-9 and TRBJ2-1, with TRBD1 matching over 10 bases. The length of the CDR3 is 15 residues. Losses at the gene ends were 5 bases for V and 5 bases for J; bases not matched to a gene: 6. Germline V gene lookup returns CDR1 SEHNR and CDR2 FQNEAQ (reference sequence). CDR3 region: CASSPRDRGNNEQFF. As DNA, the CDR3 is TGTGCCAGCAGCCCAAGGGACAGGGGTAACAATGAGCAGTTCTTC.

This clone has just a few counts. The gene calls are TRBV5-1 and TRBJ2-3; 8 nucleotides line up with TRBD1. With 7 bases clipped from V and 4 bases from J, the junction kept 2 bases outside the gene matches. In germline, CDR1 is SGHRS, CDR2 YFSETQ. This CDR3 comprises 12 residues. The CDR3 DNA reads TGCGCCAGCGGGACAGGAGCAGATACGCAGTATTTT. Translated: CASGTGADTQYF. Looking up the rest from reference TRBV5-1 and TRBJ2-3 gives the full variable domain: KAGVTQTPRYLIKTRGQQVTLSCSPISGHRSVSWYQQTPGQGLQFLFEYFSETQRNKGNFPGRFSGRQFSNSRSEMNVSTLELGDSALYLCASGTGADTQYFGPGTRLTVL.

This clone is a singleton in its sample. This chain links TRBV6-5 with TRBJ1-2, with D unclear. Germline CDR1 MNHEY, CDR2 SVGAGI. The ends were cut back, 0 bases at V and 4 bases at J, with 9 bases in the middle. CDR3 length: 14 residues. The CDR3 region has the DNA TGTGCCAGCAGTTACTCCAAAGTCGGCTATGGCTACACCTTC. This translates into CASSYSKVGYGYTF.